This T cell receptor (beta chain) was retrieved from a study of cytomegalovirus exposure and HLA in healthy donors. Whole-study context: The use of the same platform for the 100 to 150 validation repertoires and the roughly 700 first-cohort repertoires was reported by a later analysis.

As for this clone: Antigen: not known.

Per germline, CDR1 MDHEN and CDR2 SYDVKM. The CDR3 sequence is 13 residues long. The V end lost 3 bases, the J end lost 7 bases, and 10 bases lay between the germline ends. Study conclusions and caveats: It was approximately 150 TCR beta chains that were listed as cytomegalovirus-associated.

Clones were read by immunoSEQ multiplex PCR, and TCRdb kept only the in-frame ones, dropping some. The sample gives 95,000 to 150,000 clones, roughly 95% of which show up once; 1.5% to 2% is in the top ten. Material: PBMCs. V and J are TRBV28 and TRBJ2-1, with D tentatively TRBD1 (5 bases). The receptor comes from a man younger than 35 in good health and CMV-seronegative. The CDR3 region is CASSFNTGNEQFF. Here the CDR3 DNA reads TGTGCCAGCAGTTTTAATACAGGTAATGAGCAGTTCTTC.